A single sample gave rise to the 22 T cell receptor beta chains below, sequenced in a study of low-dose radiotherapy and immunotherapy resistance in tumors. Documented time point: before trial treatment. TRAV and TRBV primers primed cDNA for both TCRalpha and TCRbeta. The authors ran 15 to 25 PCR cycles to amplify TCRs with a constant-region primer and V-primer adapter. A single record per CDR3 protein comes from TCRdb applying MiXCR to the reads. The sample records fewer than 90,000 distinct CDR3 sequences, about a third being singletons. This material consisted of PBMCs, taken before treatment. The source is a female donor with ovarian cancer.

This clonotype was seen at least ten times. The chain combines TRBV6-2 or TRBV6-3 with TRBJ2-5, with a possible D match to TRBD2 (5 bases). V dropped 7 bases and J dropped 3 bases, with 15 bases sitting between them. CDR1 and CDR2 (germline): MNHEY, SVGEGT. The CDR3 is 14 residues long. The DNA of the CDR3 is TGTGCCAGCAATCGAAGAGGGATCGAAGAGACCCAGTACTTC. It encodes CASNRRGIEETQYF.

By frequency in the sample, this clonotype is medium-sized. The chain is built from TRBV28 and TRBJ2-3; 7 nucleotides line up with TRBD1. Looked up from germline, CDR1 is MDHEN and CDR2 is SYDVKM. J was trimmed by 2 bases and V by 6 bases; bases with no gene match: 5. This CDR3 contains 14 residues. In DNA form, the CDR3 reads TGTGCCAGCAGACCAGGGGGACCCACAGATACGCAGTATTTT. Translating it yields CASRPGGPTDTQYF.

This clonotype came up many times. The chain recombines TRBV12-3 or TRBV12-4 with TRBJ1-6; 8 nucleotides align to TRBD1. J lost 6 bases, V lost 6 bases, and 10 bases had no gene match. There are 16 residues in the CDR3. As DNA, the CDR3 is TGTGCCAGCAGCTTCGGCCAGGGGGCGCGTAATTCACCCCTCCACTTT. It codes for CASSFGQGARNSPLHF.

This clonotype was detected ten times or more. The chain links TRBV20-1 to TRBJ2-3; perhaps TRBD1 as D (6 bases). This CDR3 comprises 12 residues. The germline V and J ends were trimmed by 3 bases and 3 bases, with 7 bases remaining between them. Per germline, CDR1 DFQATT and CDR2 SNEGSKA (reference sequence). The CDR3 is CSASQGTDTQYF. DNA of the CDR3: TGCAGTGCTAGCCAGGGGACAGATACGCAGTATTTT.

This clonotype was found many times. This chain uses TRBV7-8 with TRBJ1-5; possible D gene TRBD1, 6 bases. The CDR3 runs 14 residues. V was shortened by 2 bases and J by 8 bases, with 13 bases between the two germline ends. Germline CDR1 reads SGHVS; CDR2 reads FQNEAQ. The CDR3 DNA sequence: TGTGCCAGCAGCTTATACGGTGAGGGGGAGCCCCAGCATTTT. This sequence encodes CASSLYGEGEPQHF.

This clonotype was observed at least ten times. The genes are TRBV7-8 and TRBJ1-2, with 9 bases that match TRBD1. V trimming: 6 bases; J trimming: 6 bases; junction bases outside the gene matches: 11. The CDR3 totals 15 residues. CDR1 is SGHVS and CDR2 is FQNEAQ in the germline V gene. The CDR3 nucleotides read TGTGCCAGCAGTTCCCTGACAGGGGGAAAGGATGGCTACACCTTC. Protein sequence: CASSSLTGGKDGYTF.

The chain recombines TRBV12-3 or TRBV12-4 with TRBJ1-1, with 7 positions matching TRBD1. The CDR3 length is 11 residues. Unmatched junction bases numbered 6, after V lost 6 bases and J lost 11 bases. The CDR3, as DNA: TGTGCCAGCAGCCGCAGGGGGGATGCTTTCTTT. Translating it yields CASSRRGDAFF.

This clonotype has at least ten counts. V and J are TRBV27 and TRBJ2-4, with D perhaps assigned TRBD1 or TRBD2 (5 bases each). V was shortened by 4 bases and J by 6 bases, with 19 bases between the two germline ends. The CDR3 runs to 16 residues. Germline V CDR1 and CDR2: MNHEY, SMNVEV (reference sequence). The CDR3 region has the DNA TGTGCCAGCAGTTCCTCGTGGGTCCCCGGGGCAAACATTCAGTACTTC. Translation gives CASSSSWVPGANIQYF.

This clonotype was seen at least ten times. The chain links TRBV12-3 or TRBV12-4 to TRBJ2-5; D is possibly TRBD2 (7 bases). This CDR3 region has 16 residues. The V gene lost 8 bases and the J gene lost 2 bases, with 21 bases spanning the gap. CDR3 nucleotides: TGTGCCAGCGGGGGGGGGGCCGATAGAGGGCAAGAGACCCAGTACTTC. Residues: CASGGGADRGQETQYF.

The CDR3, as DNA: TGTGCCAGCAGCAACAGACTGGACTACAATGAGCAGTTCTTC. Its translation is CASSNRLDYNEQFF. The rearrangement uses TRBV7-9 and TRBJ2-1; unclear D gene. This CDR3 region has 14 residues. Germline loops: CDR1 SEHNR, CDR2 FQNEAQ (reference sequence). V was clipped by 5 bases and J by 3 bases, with 11 bases between them.

This clonotype was counted only a few times. J is TRBJ2-1 and V is TRBV12-3 or TRBV12-4; D possibly uses TRBD1 or TRBD2 (5 bases each). CDR3 length equals 15 residues. Trimming pared 5 bases from V and 3 bases from J, leaving 14 bases between. The CDR3 nucleotides read TGTGCCAGCAGTCCCGGGACGGACGGCTACAATGAGCAGTTCTTC. Protein: CASSPGTDGYNEQFF.

This clonotype appeared a few times. The V and J genes are TRBV7-2 and TRBJ1-2, with a possible D match to TRBD1 (5 bases). The CDR3 extends over 14 amino acids. Germline values: CDR1 SGHTA, CDR2 FQGNSA. Between the trimmed V and J ends, which lost 3 bases and 4 bases, there was a span of 12 bases. The CDR3 here is CASSFQGDGYGYTF. CDR3 nucleotide sequence: TGTGCCAGCAGCTTCCAGGGAGATGGCTATGGCTACACCTTC.

The sample holds a few counts of this clonotype. V and J are TRBV5-1 and TRBJ2-4; a possible D gene is TRBD1 (6 bases). The length of the CDR3 is 17 residues. Germline lookup yields CDR1 SGHRS and CDR2 YFSETQ. V was pared by 0 bases and J by 1 base, with 14 bases between. This chain's CDR3 is CASSLGPGAGAKNIQYF. The DNA for the CDR3 is TGCGCCAGCAGCTTGGGACCAGGGGCCGGGGCCAAAAACATTCAGTACTTC.

As for this clonotype: A far larger clone is one base from this, pointing to a likely read error. V usage is TRBV5-3 and J usage is TRBJ2-2; no definite D call. TRBV5-3 qualifies as an ORF whose function is uncertain. The CDR3 contains 13 residues. With 8 bases removed from V and 4 bases from J, the gap between germline ends came to 12 bases. In DNA form, the CDR3 reads TGTGCCAGCTGCCACACCGGCACCGGGGAGCTGTTTTTT. Translated, it gives CASCHTGTGELFF.

This clonotype was found many times. V and J are TRBV7-9 and TRBJ1-6; 7 bases agree with TRBD1. CDR3 length: 14 amino acids. CDR1 and CDR2 (germline): SEHNR, FQNEAQ (reference sequence). The J segment lost 6 bases and the V segment lost 7 bases, leaving 6 bases of the junction unmatched. CDR3 loop: CASTQDRANSPLHF. The CDR3 DNA reads as TGTGCCAGCACCCAAGACAGGGCTAATTCACCCCTCCACTTT.

The chain employs TRBV20-1 and TRBJ2-2; 8 positions match TRBD2. Germline trimming cut 5 bases from V and 9 bases from J; bases unmatched to any gene: 14. CDR1 DFQATT and CDR2 SNEGSKA come from the germline V gene (reference sequence). The CDR3 has 15 residues. The CDR3 loop is CSAGLAGPVIRELFF. CDR3 nucleotides: TGCAGTGCTGGTTTAGCGGGGCCGGTGATACGGGAGCTGTTTTTT.

This clonotype was detected ten times or more. The genes are TRBV20-1 and TRBJ2-5, with TRBD1 identical over 7 bases. Trimming at V came to 3 bases and at J to 3 bases, leaving 7 bases not matched to a gene. This CDR3 is built from 14 residues. Germline CDR1 is DFQATT and CDR2 is SNEGSKA (reference sequence). The CDR3 nucleotides are TGCAGTGCTAGGAACAGGGGACCGAAAGAGACCCAGTACTTC. Translation gives CSARNRGPKETQYF.

The V call is TRBV5-6, the J call TRBJ2-2; unclear D gene. This CDR3 comprises 13 residues. V lost 6 bases and J 1 base, leaving 7 bases between the germline ends. CDR1 is SGHDT, CDR2 YYEEEE, per germline. CDR3 region: CASNGQNTGELFF. CDR3 nucleotides: TGTGCCAGCAACGGGCAGAACACCGGGGAGCTGTTTTTT.

This clonotype occurred many times. The rearrangement links TRBV29-1 to TRBJ1-2; D is perhaps TRBD1 (5 bases). Germline V CDR1 and CDR2: SQVTM, ANQGSEA. The length of the CDR3 is 12 residues. Deletions cut 3 bases from V and 4 bases from J, with 9 bases between. The CDR3 loop is CSVDSGPYGYTF. The CDR3 bases are TGCAGCGTTGATTCGGGGCCCTATGGCTACACCTTC. The whole variable domain, filled in from reference TRBV29-1 and TRBJ1-2, reads SAVISQKPSRDICQRGTSLTIQCQVDSQVTMMFWYRQQPGQSLTLIATANQGSEATYESGFVIDKFPISRPNLTFSTLTVSNMSPEDSSIYLCSVDSGPYGYTFGSGTRLTVV.

Many counts were recorded for this clonotype. V is TRBV20-1 and J is TRBJ2-3; 8 bases align to TRBD2. The CDR3 is made up of 14 amino acids. Germline lookup yields CDR1 DFQATT and CDR2 SNEGSKA (reference sequence). Trimming took 7 bases from V and 2 from J; bases not matched to a gene: 8. The CDR3 sequence is CSGNSGSNTDTQYF. Written as DNA, the CDR3 is TGCAGTGGGAACAGCGGGAGCAACACAGATACGCAGTATTTT.

At least ten counts were recorded for this clonotype. The genes are TRBV20-1 and TRBJ2-7, with 8 bases lining up with TRBD1. J gave up 3 bases and V 5 bases, and 6 bases lay outside the gene matches. CDR1 and CDR2 (germline): DFQATT, SNEGSKA (reference sequence). The CDR3 length is 13 residues. CDR3 loop: CSAPGQGIYEQYF. The CDR3 DNA is TGCAGTGCTCCTGGACAGGGTATCTACGAGCAGTACTTC.

This clonotype was seen ten or more times. V usage is TRBV29-1 and J usage is TRBJ1-6; possibly TRBD1 for D (6 bases). Trimming shortened V by 6 bases and J by 0 bases, and 12 bases separated the two germline ends. The germline gives CDR1 SQVTM, CDR2 ANQGSEA. CDR3 length equals 15 residues. CDR3 protein: CSVRTGSSYNSPLHF. Here the CDR3 DNA reads TGCAGCGTACGAACAGGGAGCTCCTATAATTCACCCCTCCACTTT.